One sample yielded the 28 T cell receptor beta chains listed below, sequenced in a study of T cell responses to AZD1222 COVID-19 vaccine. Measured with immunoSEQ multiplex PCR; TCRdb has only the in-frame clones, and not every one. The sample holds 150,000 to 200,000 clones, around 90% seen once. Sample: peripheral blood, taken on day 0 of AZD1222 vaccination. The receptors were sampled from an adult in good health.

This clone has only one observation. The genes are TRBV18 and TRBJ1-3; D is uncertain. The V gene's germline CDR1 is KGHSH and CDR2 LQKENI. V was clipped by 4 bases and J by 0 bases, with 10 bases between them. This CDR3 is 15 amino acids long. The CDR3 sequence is CASSRETVSGNTIYF. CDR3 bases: TGTGCCAGCTCACGAGAGACTGTCTCTGGAAACACCATATATTTT. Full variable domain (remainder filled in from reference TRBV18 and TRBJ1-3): NAGVMQNPRHLVRRRGQEARLRCSPMKGHSHVYWYRQLPEEGLKFMVYLQKENIIDESGMPKERFSAEFPKEGPSILRIQQVVRGDSAAYFCASSRETVSGNTIYFGEGSWLTVV.

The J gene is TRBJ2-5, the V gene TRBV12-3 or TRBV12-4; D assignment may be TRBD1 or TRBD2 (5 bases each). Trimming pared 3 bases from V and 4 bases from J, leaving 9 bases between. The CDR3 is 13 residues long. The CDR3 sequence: CASSLMRGETQYF. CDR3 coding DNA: TGTGCCAGCAGTTTGATGAGGGGAGAGACCCAGTACTTC.

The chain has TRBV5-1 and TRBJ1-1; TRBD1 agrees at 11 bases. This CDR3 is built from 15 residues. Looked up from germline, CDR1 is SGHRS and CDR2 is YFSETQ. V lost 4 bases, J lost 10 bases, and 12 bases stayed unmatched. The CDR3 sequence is CASSPRTGGASRAFF. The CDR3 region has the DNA TGCGCCAGCAGCCCTCGGACAGGGGGCGCGAGTCGAGCTTTCTTT.

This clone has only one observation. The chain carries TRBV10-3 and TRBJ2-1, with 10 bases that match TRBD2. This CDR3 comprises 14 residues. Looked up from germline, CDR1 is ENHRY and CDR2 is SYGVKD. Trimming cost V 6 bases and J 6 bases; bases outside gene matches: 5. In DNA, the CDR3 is TGTGCCATCAGAGGGACTAGCGATGTCAATGAGCAGTTCTTC. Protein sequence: CAIRGTSDVNEQFF.

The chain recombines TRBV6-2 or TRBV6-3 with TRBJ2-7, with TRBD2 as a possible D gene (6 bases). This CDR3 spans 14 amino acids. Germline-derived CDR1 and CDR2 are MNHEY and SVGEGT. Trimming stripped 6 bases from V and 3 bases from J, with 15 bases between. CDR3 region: CASSPHRGIYEQYF. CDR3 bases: TGTGCCAGCAGCCCCCACCGGGGGATCTACGAGCAGTACTTC.

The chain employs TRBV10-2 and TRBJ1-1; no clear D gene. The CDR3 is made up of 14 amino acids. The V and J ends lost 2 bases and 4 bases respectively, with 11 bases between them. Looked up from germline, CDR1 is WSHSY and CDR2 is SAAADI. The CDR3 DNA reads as TGCGCCAGCAGTGAGGGGCGCAGCATCACTGAAGCTTTCTTT. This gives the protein CASSEGRSITEAFF.

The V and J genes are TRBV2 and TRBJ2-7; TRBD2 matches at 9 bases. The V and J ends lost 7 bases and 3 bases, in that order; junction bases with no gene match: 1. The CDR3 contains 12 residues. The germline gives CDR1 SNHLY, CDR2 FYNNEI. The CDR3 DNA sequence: TGTGCCAGCACGACTAGCGGCTACGAGCAGTACTTC. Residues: CASTTSGYEQYF.

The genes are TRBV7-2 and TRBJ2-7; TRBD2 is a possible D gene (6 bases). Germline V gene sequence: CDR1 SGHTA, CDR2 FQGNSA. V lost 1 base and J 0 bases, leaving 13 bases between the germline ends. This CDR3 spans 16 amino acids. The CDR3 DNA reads TGTGCCAGCAGCTTAGGGGGAGGCCCCATCTCCTACGAGCAGTACTTC. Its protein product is CASSLGGGPISYEQYF. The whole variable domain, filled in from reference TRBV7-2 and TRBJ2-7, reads GAGVSQSPSNKVTEKGKDVELRCDPISGHTALYWYRQSLGQGLEFLIYFQGNSAPDKSGLPSDRFSAERTGGSVSTLTIQRTQQEDSAVYLCASSLGGGPISYEQYFGPGTRLTVT.

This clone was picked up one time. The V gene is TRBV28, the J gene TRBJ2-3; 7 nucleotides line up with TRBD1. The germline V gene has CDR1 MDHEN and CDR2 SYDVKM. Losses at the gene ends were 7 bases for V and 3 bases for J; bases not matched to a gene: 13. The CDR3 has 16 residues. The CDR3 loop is CASTLGGGWGTDTQYF. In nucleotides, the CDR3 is TGTGCCAGCACCCTAGGGGGCGGGTGGGGAACAGATACGCAGTATTTT.

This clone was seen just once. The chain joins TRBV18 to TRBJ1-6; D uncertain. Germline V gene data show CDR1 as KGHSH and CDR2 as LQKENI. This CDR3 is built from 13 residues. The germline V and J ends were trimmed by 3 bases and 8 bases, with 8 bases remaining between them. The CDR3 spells CASSPPEYSPLHF. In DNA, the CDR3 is TGTGCCAGCTCACCCCCGGAGTATTCACCCCTCCACTTT. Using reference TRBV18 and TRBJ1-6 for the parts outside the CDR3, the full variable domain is NAGVMQNPRHLVRRRGQEARLRCSPMKGHSHVYWYRQLPEEGLKFMVYLQKENIIDESGMPKERFSAEFPKEGPSILRIQQVVRGDSAAYFCASSPPEYSPLHFGNGTRLTVT.

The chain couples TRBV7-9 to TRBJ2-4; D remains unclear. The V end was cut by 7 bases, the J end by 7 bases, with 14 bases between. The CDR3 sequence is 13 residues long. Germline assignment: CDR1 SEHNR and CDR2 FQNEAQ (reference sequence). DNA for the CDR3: TGTGCCAGCACCCGTGGGTCTTGGAACATTCAGTACTTC. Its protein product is CASTRGSWNIQYF.

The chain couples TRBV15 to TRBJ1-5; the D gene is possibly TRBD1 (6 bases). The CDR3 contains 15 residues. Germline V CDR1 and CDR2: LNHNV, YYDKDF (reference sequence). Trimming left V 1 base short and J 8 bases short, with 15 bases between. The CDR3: CATSRAPGEREPQHF. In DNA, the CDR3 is TGTGCCACCAGCAGAGCACCAGGGGAAAGGGAGCCCCAGCATTTT.

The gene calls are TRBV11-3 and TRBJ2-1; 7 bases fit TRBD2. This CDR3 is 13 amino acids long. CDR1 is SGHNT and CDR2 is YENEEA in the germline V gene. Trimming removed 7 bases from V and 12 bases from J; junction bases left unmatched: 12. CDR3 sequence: CASNPVTGGRQFF. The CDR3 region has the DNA TGTGCCAGCAACCCCGTGACGGGCGGGAGGCAGTTCTTC. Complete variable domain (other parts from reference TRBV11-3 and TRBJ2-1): EAGVVQSPRYKIIEKKQPVAFWCNPISGHNTLYWYLQNLGQGPELLIRYENEEAVDDSQLPKDRFSAERLKGVDSTLKIQPAELGDSAVYLCASNPVTGGRQFFGPGTRLTVL.

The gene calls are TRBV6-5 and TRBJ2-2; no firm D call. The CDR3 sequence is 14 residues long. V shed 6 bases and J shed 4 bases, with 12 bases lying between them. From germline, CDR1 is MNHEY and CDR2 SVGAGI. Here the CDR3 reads CASSSGPGTGELFF. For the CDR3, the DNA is TGTGCCAGCAGCTCTGGACCGGGCACCGGGGAGCTGTTTTTT.

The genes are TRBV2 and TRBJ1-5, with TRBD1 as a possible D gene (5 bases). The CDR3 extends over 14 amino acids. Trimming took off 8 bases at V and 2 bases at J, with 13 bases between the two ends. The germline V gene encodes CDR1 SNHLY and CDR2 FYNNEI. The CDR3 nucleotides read TGTGCCAGCCGATCGACAGAAGGCAATCAGCCCCAGCATTTT. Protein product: CASRSTEGNQPQHF.

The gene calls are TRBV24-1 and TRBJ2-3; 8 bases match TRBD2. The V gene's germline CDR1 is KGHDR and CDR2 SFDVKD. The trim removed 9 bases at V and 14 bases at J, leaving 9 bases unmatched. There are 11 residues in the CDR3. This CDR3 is CATPPAGVRYF. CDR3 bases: TGTGCCACCCCCCCAGCGGGAGTGAGGTATTTT.

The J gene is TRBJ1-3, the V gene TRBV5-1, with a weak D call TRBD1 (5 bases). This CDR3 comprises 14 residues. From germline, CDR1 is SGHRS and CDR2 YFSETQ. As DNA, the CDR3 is TGCGCTACCCAGTCGATAGGGGAGGGGAACACCATATATTTT. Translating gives CATQSIGEGNTIYF.

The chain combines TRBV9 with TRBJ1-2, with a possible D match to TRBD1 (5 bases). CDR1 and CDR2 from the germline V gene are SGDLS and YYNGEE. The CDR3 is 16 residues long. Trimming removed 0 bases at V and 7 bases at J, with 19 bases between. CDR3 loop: CASSVAFWGGGGGYTF. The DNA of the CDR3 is TGTGCCAGCAGCGTAGCTTTTTGGGGGGGAGGCGGTGGCTACACCTTC.

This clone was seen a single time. The CDR3 nucleotides read TGTGCCACCAGCAGAGGGACAGAAGAGACCCAGTACTTC. This codes for CATSRGTEETQYF. The V and J genes are TRBV15 and TRBJ2-5; tentatively, D is TRBD1 (6 bases). The CDR3 contains 13 residues. Germline V gene lookup returns CDR1 LNHNV and CDR2 YYDKDF (reference sequence). Trimming took off 1 base at V and 3 bases at J, with 6 bases between the two ends.

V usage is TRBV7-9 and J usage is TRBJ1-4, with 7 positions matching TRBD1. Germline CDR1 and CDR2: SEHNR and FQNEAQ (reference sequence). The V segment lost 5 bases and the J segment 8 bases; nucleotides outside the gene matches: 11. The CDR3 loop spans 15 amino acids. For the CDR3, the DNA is TGTGCCAGCAGCCTTGGGACAGCCTGGCAAGAAAAACTGTTTTTT. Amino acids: CASSLGTAWQEKLFF.

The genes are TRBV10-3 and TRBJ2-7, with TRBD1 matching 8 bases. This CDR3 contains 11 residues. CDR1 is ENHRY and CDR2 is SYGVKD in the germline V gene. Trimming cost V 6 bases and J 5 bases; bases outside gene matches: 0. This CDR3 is CAIRTGDEQYF. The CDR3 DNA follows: TGTGCCATCAGGACAGGGGACGAGCAGTACTTC.

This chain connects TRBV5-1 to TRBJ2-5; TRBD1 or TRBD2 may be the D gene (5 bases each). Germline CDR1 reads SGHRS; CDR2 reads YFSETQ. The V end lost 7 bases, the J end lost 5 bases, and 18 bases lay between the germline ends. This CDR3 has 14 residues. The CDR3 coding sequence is TGCGCCAGCTCGCAAGGCAGGGAGACGGAGACCCAGTACTTC. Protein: CASSQGRETETQYF.

The CDR3: CASSLPRASYNSPLHF. The CDR3 DNA reads as TGTGCCAGCAGCCTTCCAAGGGCCAGCTATAATTCACCCCTCCACTTT. This chain links TRBV28 with TRBJ1-6; no clear D gene. The CDR3 is made up of 16 amino acids. V was shortened by 6 bases and J by 3 bases, with 15 bases between the two germline ends. The germline V gene has CDR1 MDHEN and CDR2 SYDVKM.

The CDR3 DNA reads as TGTGCCAGCAGTCCGAGAGCGGGAGTTCGAGAGACCCAGTACTTC. This codes for CASSPRAGVRETQYF. The rearrangement joins TRBV6-5 to TRBJ2-5, with 8 bases that match TRBD2. J lost 4 bases, V lost 5 bases, and 9 bases had no gene match. The length of the CDR3 is 15 residues. Germline values: CDR1 MNHEY, CDR2 SVGAGI.

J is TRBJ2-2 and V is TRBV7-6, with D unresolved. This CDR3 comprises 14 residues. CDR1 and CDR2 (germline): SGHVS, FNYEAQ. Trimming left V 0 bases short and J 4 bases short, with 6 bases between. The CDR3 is CASSLALATGELFF. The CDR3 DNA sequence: TGTGCCAGCAGCTTAGCGTTGGCCACCGGGGAGCTGTTTTTT.

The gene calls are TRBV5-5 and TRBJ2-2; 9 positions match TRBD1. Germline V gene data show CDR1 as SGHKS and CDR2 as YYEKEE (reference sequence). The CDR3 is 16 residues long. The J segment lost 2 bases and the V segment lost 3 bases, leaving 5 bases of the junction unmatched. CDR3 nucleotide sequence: TGTGCCAGCAGCTCTCGGACAGGGGCAAACACCGGGGAGCTGTTTTTT. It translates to CASSSRTGANTGELFF.

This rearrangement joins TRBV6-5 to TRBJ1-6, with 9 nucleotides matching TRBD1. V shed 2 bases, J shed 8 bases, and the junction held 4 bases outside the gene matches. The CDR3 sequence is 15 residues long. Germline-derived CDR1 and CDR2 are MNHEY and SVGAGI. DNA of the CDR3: TGTGCCAGCAGTTACGGGACAGGGCGGGATTCACCCCTCCACTTT. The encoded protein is CASSYGTGRDSPLHF.

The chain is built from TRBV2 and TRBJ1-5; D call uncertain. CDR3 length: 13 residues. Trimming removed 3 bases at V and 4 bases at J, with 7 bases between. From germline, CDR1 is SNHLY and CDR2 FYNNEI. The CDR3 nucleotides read TGTGCCAGCAGTGATAAGAGAAATCAGCCCCAGCATTTT. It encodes CASSDKRNQPQHF.